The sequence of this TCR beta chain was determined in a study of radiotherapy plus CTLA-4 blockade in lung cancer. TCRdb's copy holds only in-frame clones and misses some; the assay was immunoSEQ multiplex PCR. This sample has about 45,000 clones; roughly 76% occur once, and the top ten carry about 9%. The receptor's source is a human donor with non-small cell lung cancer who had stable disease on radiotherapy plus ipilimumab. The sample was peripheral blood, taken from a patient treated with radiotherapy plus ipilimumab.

CDR3 region: CASRYRWDLTEAFF. The CDR3 DNA follows: TGCGCCAGCAGGTATAGATGGGACCTAACTGAAGCTTTCTTT. The chain couples TRBV5-1 to TRBJ1-1; D might be TRBD1 (5 bases). Trimming took off 5 bases at V and 5 bases at J, with 16 bases between the two ends. The CDR3 runs 14 residues. CDR1 is SGHRS, CDR2 YFSETQ, per germline.